The text below deals with one TCR beta chain. Its matching antigen is unknown. Specified time point: late sampling 161 to 241 days after vaccination in a few convalescent patients. Treatment indicated: approximately nine-day PBMC culture with coronavirus spike peptide pools or control peptides (ViraFEST assay). With peptide pools, ViraFEST first expanded antigen-specific T cells and afterwards sequenced their TCRs. This record belongs to a study of vaccination and CD4 T cells after COVID-19. Study-level information: Nasal swab PCR had detected SARS-CoV-2 in convalescent patients, several mild and one severe. The stimulating agents, overlapping spike peptides, came from SARS-CoV-2, HCoV-NL63, HCoV-OC43 and HCoV-229E.

The Oncomine TCR Beta short-read assay sequenced DNA from cultured CD4+ T cells. Genomic DNA was drawn out of CD4+ T cells grown in culture. TCRdb reprocessed the PCR reads via MiXCR and lists one record per CDR3 protein. The sample lists about 24,000 distinct CDR3 sequences, about 40% occurring once. V dropped 1 base and J dropped 12 bases, with 8 bases sitting between them. The germline V gene encodes CDR1 SGHVS and CDR2 FQNEAQ. The CDR3 runs to 11 residues. The receptor comes from a human donor who had recovered from COVID-19. The chain employs TRBV7-8 and TRBJ2-3, with D hard to call. This specimen consisted of CD4+ T cells from blood, cultured in vitro, obtained about 7 months after SARS-CoV-2 vaccination. CDR3 bases: TGTGCCAGCAGCTTAGTTGGCCCCCAGTATTTT. It is translated as CASSLVGPQYF.